Sequencing of this TCR beta chain was carried out in a study of shared clonotypes between healthy human individuals. Study summary: Researchers drew samples from a couple of women and a few men aged 18 to 49.

Whole-study results and caveats: Sharing across four donors was highest in naive CD4 (around 5%) and lowest in memory CD8 (roughly 0.4%). Non-shared clonotypes had lower generation probabilities than those shared by all four donors.

There are 15 residues in the CDR3. V lost 5 bases and J lost 4; bases outside the gene matches: 10. Germline V gene data show CDR1 as LNHDA and CDR2 as SQIVND (reference sequence). A note on this clone: The antigen remains undetermined.

Positive CCR7 selection of CD45RO-negative cells yielded the naive CD8 cells, and terminally differentiated effector memory CD45RA+ cells were excluded. The protocol was immunoSEQ multiplex PCR, while the TCRdb copy is restricted to in-frame clones and leaves out a portion. Of around 600,000 clones in the sample, 85% to 95% are singletons; the top ten hold around 0.11%. V usage is TRBV19 and J usage is TRBJ1-1; 7 bases map to TRBD1. The origin of this receptor is a woman aged 30 to 39 in good health. Specimen: naive CD8+ T cells sorted from blood. CDR3 amino acids: CASSEGQLMGTEAFF. In DNA, the CDR3 is TGTGCCAGTAGTGAGGGACAGCTCATGGGCACTGAAGCTTTCTTT.